This T cell receptor beta chain was profiled in a study of blood T cells in healthy people across ages. Study results and caveats: PBMCs went unsorted, and a conclusive naive versus antigen-experienced comparison was therefore prevented. CMV status of donors was not determined, possibly confounding expanded clonotype changes.

The CDR3 loop spans 16 amino acids. The V gene lost 1 base and the J gene lost 1 base, with 14 bases spanning the gap. Looked up from germline, CDR1 is DFQATT and CDR2 is SNEGSKA (reference sequence). For the second PCR, which ran for about 6 to 11 cycles, a sample-barcoded 5' primer and a J-beta primer mix were used. TCRdb re-derived calls from the 5' RACE reads in MiXCR, one entry per CDR3 protein. The repertoire has 1.5 million to 2 million distinct CDR3 sequences, 30% to 40% of them found once; the top ten carry 20% to 25%. As regards this clonotype: The target antigen is unknown.

Drawn from each donor were around 10 milliliters of peripheral blood. Samples had at least 6.5 million PBMCs isolated from them. Sequencing input: blood. This chain joins TRBV20-1 and TRBJ2-1, with TRBD1 as a possible D gene (6 bases). The sequence was collected from a human donor in good health. The CDR3 loop reads CSARGSQGESYNEQFF. DNA for the CDR3: TGCAGTGCTAGAGGGTCACAGGGAGAGTCCTACAATGAGCAGTTCTTC.